By share, the clone carrying this T cell receptor (delta chain) ranks as medium-sized. The likely explanation is a read error, given a far larger clone one base away. Different DNA sequences within this sample yield the same CDR3. This sample is drawn from a study of gamma-delta T cells after stem cell transplantation. Germline CDR1 reads TSWWSYY; CDR2 reads QGS. V was cut by 3 bases and J by 0 bases, with 47 bases left in between. The CDR3 contains 27 residues. TCRdb used CATT to re-call clones from the RT-PCR reads. The sample records over 700 delta-chain clones, about 2.6% being singletons. This clonotype originated in a human donor. It is not recorded whose cells these are; they may come from a transplant donor. The source material was gamma-delta T cells. The rearrangement joins TRDV1 to TRDJ1; D is tentatively TRDD2 or TRDD3 (8 bases each). The CDR3 protein is CALGEPQPVFLRLYWGHTGGYTDKLIF. The CDR3 DNA is TGTGCTCTTGGGGAGCCTCAACCGGTCTTCCTACGGTTGTACTGGGGGCATACGGGGGGGTACACCGATAAACTCATCTTT.